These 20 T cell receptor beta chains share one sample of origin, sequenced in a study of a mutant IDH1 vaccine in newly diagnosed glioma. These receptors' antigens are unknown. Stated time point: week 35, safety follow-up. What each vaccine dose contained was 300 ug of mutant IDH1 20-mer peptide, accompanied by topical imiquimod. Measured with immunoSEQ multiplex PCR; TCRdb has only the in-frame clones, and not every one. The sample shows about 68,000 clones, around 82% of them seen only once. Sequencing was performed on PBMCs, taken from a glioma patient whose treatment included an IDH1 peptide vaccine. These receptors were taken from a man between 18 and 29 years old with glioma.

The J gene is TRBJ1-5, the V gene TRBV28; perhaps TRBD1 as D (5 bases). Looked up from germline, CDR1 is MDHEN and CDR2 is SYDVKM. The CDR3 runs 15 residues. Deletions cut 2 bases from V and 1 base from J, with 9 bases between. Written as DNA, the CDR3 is TGTGCCAGCAGTTTAGCCGCAGGGAGCAATCAGCCCCAGCATTTT. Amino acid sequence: CASSLAAGSNQPQHF.

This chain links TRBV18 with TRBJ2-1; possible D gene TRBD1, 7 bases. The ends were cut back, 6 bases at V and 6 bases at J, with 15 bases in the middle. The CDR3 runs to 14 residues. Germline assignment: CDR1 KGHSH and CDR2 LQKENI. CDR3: CASSIRRGPNEQFF. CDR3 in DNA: TGTGCCAGCTCTATAAGGAGGGGGCCCAATGAGCAGTTCTTC.

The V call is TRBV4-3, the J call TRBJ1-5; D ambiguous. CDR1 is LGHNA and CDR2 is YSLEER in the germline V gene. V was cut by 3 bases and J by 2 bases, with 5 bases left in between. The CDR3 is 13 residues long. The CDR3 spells CASSHQGNQPQHF. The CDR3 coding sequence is TGCGCCAGCAGCCATCAGGGCAATCAGCCCCAGCATTTT.

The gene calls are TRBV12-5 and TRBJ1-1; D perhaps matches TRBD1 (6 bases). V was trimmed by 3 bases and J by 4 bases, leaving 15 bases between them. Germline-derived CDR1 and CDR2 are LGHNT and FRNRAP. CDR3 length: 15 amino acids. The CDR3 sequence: CASGFLQGEGTEAFF. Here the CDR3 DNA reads TGTGCTAGTGGTTTTCTACAGGGTGAGGGCACTGAAGCTTTCTTT.

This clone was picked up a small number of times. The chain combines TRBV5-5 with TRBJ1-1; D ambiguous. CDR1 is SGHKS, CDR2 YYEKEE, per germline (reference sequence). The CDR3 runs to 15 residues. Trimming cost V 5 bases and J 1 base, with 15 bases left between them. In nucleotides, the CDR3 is TGTGCCAGCAGTCTCGAGGTAGGGAGGAACACTGAAGCTTTCTTT. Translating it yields CASSLEVGRNTEAFF.

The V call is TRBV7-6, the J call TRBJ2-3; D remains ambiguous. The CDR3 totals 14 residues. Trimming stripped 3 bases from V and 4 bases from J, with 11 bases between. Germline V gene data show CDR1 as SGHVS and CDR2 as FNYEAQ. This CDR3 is CASSFTAYPDTQYF. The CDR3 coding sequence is TGTGCCAGCAGCTTCACAGCTTACCCAGATACGCAGTATTTT. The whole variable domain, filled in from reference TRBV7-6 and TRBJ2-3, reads GAGVSQSPRYKVTKRGQDVALRCDPISGHVSLYWYRQALGQGPEFLTYFNYEAQQDKSGLPNDRFSAERPEGSISTLTIQRTEQRDSAMYRCASSFTAYPDTQYFGPGTRLTVL.

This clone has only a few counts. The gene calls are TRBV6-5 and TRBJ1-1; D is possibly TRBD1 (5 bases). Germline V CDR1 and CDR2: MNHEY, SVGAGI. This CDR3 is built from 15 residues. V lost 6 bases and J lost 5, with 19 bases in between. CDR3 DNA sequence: TGTGCCAGCAGCCAAGGCGGGACGGGGAAGACTGAAGCTTTCTTT. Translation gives CASSQGGTGKTEAFF.

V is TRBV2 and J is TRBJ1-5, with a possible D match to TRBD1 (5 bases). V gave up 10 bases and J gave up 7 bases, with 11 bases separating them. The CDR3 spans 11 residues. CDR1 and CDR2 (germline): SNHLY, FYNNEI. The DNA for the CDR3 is TGTGCCATTGGGTGGGGGCAGCCCCAGCATTTT. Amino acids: CAIGWGQPQHF.

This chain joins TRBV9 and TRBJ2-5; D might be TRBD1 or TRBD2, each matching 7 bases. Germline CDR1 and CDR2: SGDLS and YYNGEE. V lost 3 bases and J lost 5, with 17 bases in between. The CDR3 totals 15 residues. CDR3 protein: CASSGSGGARETQYF. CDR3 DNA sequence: TGTGCCAGCAGCGGGTCAGGGGGGGCGAGGGAGACCCAGTACTTC.

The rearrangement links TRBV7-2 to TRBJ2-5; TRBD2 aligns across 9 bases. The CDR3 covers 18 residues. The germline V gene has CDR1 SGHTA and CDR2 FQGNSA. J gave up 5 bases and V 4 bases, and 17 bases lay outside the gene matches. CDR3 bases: TGTGCCAGCAGCTCAGGAGATATAGCGGGAGTCCGATACGAGACCCAGTACTTC. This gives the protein CASSSGDIAGVRYETQYF.

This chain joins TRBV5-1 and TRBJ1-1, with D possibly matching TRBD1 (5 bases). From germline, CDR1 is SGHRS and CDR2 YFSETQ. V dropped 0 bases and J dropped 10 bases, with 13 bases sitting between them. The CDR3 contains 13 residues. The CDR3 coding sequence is TGCGCCAGCAGCTTGGAGGGATCCCAGGGAGCTTTCTTT. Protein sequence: CASSLEGSQGAFF.

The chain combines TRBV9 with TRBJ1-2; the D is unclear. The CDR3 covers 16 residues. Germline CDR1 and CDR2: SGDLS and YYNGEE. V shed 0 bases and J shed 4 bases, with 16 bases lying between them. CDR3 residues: CASSVGRGVFGYGYTF. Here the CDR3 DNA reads TGTGCCAGCAGCGTAGGTCGTGGGGTTTTCGGCTATGGCTACACCTTC.

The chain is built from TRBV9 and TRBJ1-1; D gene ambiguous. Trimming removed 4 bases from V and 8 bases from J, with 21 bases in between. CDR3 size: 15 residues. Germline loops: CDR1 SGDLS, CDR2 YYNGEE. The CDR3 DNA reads TGTGCCAGCAGCCCAACTGGAGCTCTCGGCTCCGAAGCTTTCTTT. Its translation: CASSPTGALGSEAFF. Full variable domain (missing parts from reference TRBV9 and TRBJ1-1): DSGVTQTPKHLITATGQRVTLRCSPRSGDLSVYWYQQSLDQGLQFLIQYYNGEERAKGNILERFSAQQFPDLHSELNLSSLELGDSALYFCASSPTGALGSEAFFGQGTRLTVV.

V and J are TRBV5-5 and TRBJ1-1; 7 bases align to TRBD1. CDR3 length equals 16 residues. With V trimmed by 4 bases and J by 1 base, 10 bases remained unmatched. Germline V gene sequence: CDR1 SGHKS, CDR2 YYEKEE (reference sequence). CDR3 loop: CASSPVRQGGNTEAFF. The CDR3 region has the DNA TGTGCCAGCAGCCCGGTTAGACAGGGCGGGAACACTGAAGCTTTCTTT. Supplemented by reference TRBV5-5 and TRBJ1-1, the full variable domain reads DAGVTQSPTHLIKTRGQQVTLRCSPISGHKSVSWYQQVLGQGPQFIFQYYEKEERGRGNFPDRFSARQFPNYSSELNVNALLLGDSALYLCASSPVRQGGNTEAFFGQGTRLTVV.

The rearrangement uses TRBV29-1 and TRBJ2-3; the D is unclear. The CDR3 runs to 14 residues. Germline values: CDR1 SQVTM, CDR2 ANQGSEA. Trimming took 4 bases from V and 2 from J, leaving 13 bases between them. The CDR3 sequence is CSVAKTGSTDTQYF. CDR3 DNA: TGCAGCGTTGCGAAGACTGGCTCCACAGATACGCAGTATTTT.

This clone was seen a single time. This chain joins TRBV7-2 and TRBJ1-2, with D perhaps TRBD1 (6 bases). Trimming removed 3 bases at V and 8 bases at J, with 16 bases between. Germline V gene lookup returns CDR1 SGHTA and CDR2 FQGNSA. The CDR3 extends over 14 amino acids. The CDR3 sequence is CASSFDRRPVGYTF. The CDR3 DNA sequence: TGTGCCAGCAGCTTCGACAGGCGCCCGGTGGGCTACACCTTC.

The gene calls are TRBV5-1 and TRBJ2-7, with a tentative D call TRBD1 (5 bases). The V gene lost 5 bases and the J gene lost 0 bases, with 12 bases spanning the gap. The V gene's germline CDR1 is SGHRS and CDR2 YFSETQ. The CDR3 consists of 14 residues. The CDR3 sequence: CASSPRQTSYEQYF. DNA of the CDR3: TGCGCCAGCAGTCCGCGACAGACCTCCTACGAGCAGTACTTC.

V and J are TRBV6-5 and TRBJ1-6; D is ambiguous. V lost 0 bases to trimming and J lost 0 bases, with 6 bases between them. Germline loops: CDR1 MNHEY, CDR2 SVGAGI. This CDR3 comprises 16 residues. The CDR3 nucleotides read TGTGCCAGCAGTTACTCGAAAAGCTCCTATAATTCACCCCTCCACTTT. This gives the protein CASSYSKSSYNSPLHF.

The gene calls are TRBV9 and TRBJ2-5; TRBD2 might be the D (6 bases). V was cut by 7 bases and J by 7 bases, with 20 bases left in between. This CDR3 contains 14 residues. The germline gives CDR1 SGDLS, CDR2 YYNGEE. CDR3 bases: TGTGCCAGCGCTCCGGGGACTCCCGGCGGGACCCAGTACTTC. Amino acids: CASAPGTPGGTQYF.

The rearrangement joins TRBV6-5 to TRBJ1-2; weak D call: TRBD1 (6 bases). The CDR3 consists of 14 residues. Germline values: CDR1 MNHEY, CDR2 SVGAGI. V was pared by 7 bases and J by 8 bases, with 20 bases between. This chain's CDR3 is CASTPPGAVGGYTF. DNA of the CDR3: TGTGCCAGCACCCCTCCGGGGGCCGTGGGAGGCTACACCTTC.